This T cell receptor beta chain was sequenced during a study of blood T cells in healthy people across ages. Study-wide results and limits: There were more naive CD4+ cells and higher diversity in long-lived donors than in aged donors. The authors considered diversity estimates from one million T cells to be underestimates.

This CDR3 spans 11 amino acids. Per the germline V gene, CDR1 is GTSNPN and CDR2 is SVGIG (reference sequence). Details on this clonotype: Its antigen is as yet unknown.

PCR was performed a second time for roughly 7 to 11 cycles using a sample-barcoded 5' primer and a J-beta primer mix. Every cDNA molecule bore a tag from a template-switch adaptor containing 12 random nucleotides. TCRdb reprocessed the 5' RACE reads via MiXCR and lists one record per CDR3 protein. The sample holds around 1.5 million distinct CDR3 sequences, 42% seen once. The V call is TRBV30, the J call TRBJ2-7; D not certain. The J call is doubtful: the DNA matches TRBJ2-5 better. This clonotype was sampled from a woman aged 18-35 years in good health. Specimen: blood. The CDR3 reads CAWTGSETQYF. The CDR3 DNA is TGTGCCTGGACTGGCTCAGAGACCCAGTACTTC.